This T cell receptor beta chain was captured in a study of OX40 agonist ivuxolimab in advanced cancers. Study-level information: The drug used for patients, ivuxolimab, was an agonistic anti-OX40 (CD134) antibody.

Libraries were prepared by immunoSEQ multiplex PCR; TCRdb keeps only in-frame clonotypes and omits some of them. The sample consists of approximately 15,000 clones, about 85% of them appearing once. The CDR3 length is 16 residues. J lost 4 bases, V lost 1 base, and 11 bases had no gene match. The germline gives CDR1 SGHNT, CDR2 YYREEE (reference sequence). The chain has TRBV5-4 and TRBJ2-7, with 7 bases matching TRBD1. This receptor was taken from an adult with an advanced solid tumor such as melanoma, head and neck, liver or kidney cancer. Here the sequenced sample was CD4+ or CD8+ T cells sorted from blood, taken in a trial of the OX40 agonist ivuxolimab. The CDR3 is CASSLLGTALEYEQYF. In DNA form, the CDR3 reads TGTGCCAGCAGCTTGCTTGGGACAGCGTTGGAGTACGAGCAGTACTTC.